These T cell receptor beta chains were read from a single sample in a study of T cell repertoires in cytomegalovirus infection. TCRdb re-analysed the reads in MiXCR, keeping a single row per CDR3 protein. Among about 310,000 distinct CDR3 sequences listed, about 8.8% were seen once. The sequencing sample was made of PBMCs. The receptors here all came from a human donor in good health (CMV status not recorded). Some clones in this sample may be carry-over from other donors' samples. Each CDR3 is given with its conserved first and last residue. A D gene is named only where the DNA matches it firmly. Clone size, where shown, is once, few, many, or a class for clones that have expanded.

NA	TRBV28	many	TRBJ2-3	TGTGCCAGCAGTTTAGGGACGGGGGGCACAGATACGCAGTATTTT	CASSLGTGGTDTQYF
TRBD1	TRBV7-2	many	TRBJ2-1	TGTGCCAGCAGCTTAGTAGGTAGGGGGCCGGCCAATGAGCAGTTCTTC	CASSLVGRGPANEQFF
TRBD1	TRBV29-1	NA	TRBJ1-2	TGCAGCGTTGAAGATCAAATAGGGGGCGATGGCTACACCTTC	CSVEDQIGGDGYTF
TRBD1	TRBV12-3/TRBV12-4	many	TRBJ2-1	TGTGCCAGCAGCTTAGGACAGGGCGCGGAGCAGTTCTTC	CASSLGQGAEQFF
NA	TRBV12-3/TRBV12-4	many	TRBJ2-1	TGTGCCAGCAGCTTCCTCACGGGGGACAATGAGCAGTTCTTC	CASSFLTGDNEQFF
NA	TRBV6-5	many	TRBJ2-5	TGTGCCAGCAGTCCTAGTCCTTACGGAGAGACCCAGTACTTC	CASSPSPYGETQYF
NA	TRBV11-3	many	TRBJ2-2	TGTGCCAGCAGCTTAAAGGACCCCACCGGGGAGCTGTTTTTT	CASSLKDPTGELFF
NA	TRBV7-9	many	TRBJ2-5	TGTGCCGCAGGGCGGAGAGAAGAGACCCAGTACTTC	CAAGRREETQYF
NA	TRBV7-8	NA	TRBJ1-4	TGTGCCAGCACCTACGGGGCGGTTTATGAAAAACTGTTCTTT	CASTYGAVYEKLFF
TRBD2	TRBV20-1	many	TRBJ2-1	TGCAGTGCTATGATCGGGACTAGCGGTTACAATGAGCAGTTCTTC	CSAMIGTSGYNEQFF
NA	TRBV20-1	many	TRBJ1-5	TGCAGTGCTAGAGATCGGACGGCTTCCGGCAATCAGCCCCAGCATTTT	CSARDRTASGNQPQHF
NA	TRBV19	few	TRBJ1-1	TGTGCCAGTAGTGGGGCACGGAACACTGAAGCTTTCTTT	CASSGARNTEAFF
NA	TRBV14	many	TRBJ2-5	TGTGCCAGCAGCGTTTATGCGACGGAAGAGACCCAGTACTTC	CASSVYATEETQYF
TRBD1	TRBV6-2/TRBV6-3	NA	TRBJ2-2	TGTGCCAGCAGCGATAACAGGGGGCGAATTTGGGAGCTGTTTTTT	CASSDNRGRIWELFF
NA	TRBV5-1	NA	TRBJ1-1	TGCGCCAGCAGCTTGGGACAGACCACGAACACTGAAGCTTTCTTT	CASSLGQTTNTEAFF
NA	TRBV14	NA	TRBJ2-7	TGTGCCAGCAGCCAATATGGGCTAGACATCGCCTTC	CASSQYGLDIAF
TRBD1	TRBV7-2	many	TRBJ2-1	TGTGCCAGCAGCCAAGGGGGCCCCATCTACAATGAGCAGTTCTTC	CASSQGGPIYNEQFF
NA	TRBV2	many	TRBJ2-1	TGTGCCAGCAGTGCCGCGGTCTCCTACAATGAGCAGTTCTTC	CASSAAVSYNEQFF
NA	TRBV7-2	many	TRBJ1-1	TGTGCCAGCAGCTTAGGATTGACAGAGAACACTGAAGCTTTCTTT	CASSLGLTENTEAFF
TRBD1	TRBV18	many	TRBJ1-1	TGTGCCAGCTCACCACCACAGGGGGCTTCCCGCATGAACACTGAAGCTTTCTTT	CASSPPQGASRMNTEAFF
NA	TRBV6-5	many	TRBJ2-2	TGTGCCAGCAGTTACGATAGGGTTAGCGGGGAGCTGTTTTTT	CASSYDRVSGELFF
NA	TRBV7-9	many	TRBJ1-1	TGTGCCAGCAGCTTAGAATTCCCTGGAAGTGAAGCTTTCTTT	CASSLEFPGSEAFF
TRBD1	TRBV6-2/TRBV6-3	NA	TRBJ1-5	TGTGCCAGCAGTTCGCTGTTCGCGACAGGGGACAATCAGCCCCAGCATTTT	CASSSLFATGDNQPQHF
NA	TRBV27	many	TRBJ1-3	TGTGCCAGCAGTTTATCTACCCCTAGGAGCGGAAACACCATATATTTT	CASSLSTPRSGNTIYF
TRBD1	TRBV2	NA	TRBJ2-7	TGTGCCAGCTTTCGGCAGGGGGTGGCCTACGAGCAGTACTTC	CASFRQGVAYEQYF
TRBD1	TRBV2	few	TRBJ1-6	TGTGCCAGCAGCAAGGACAGGGTAAATTCACCCCTCCACTTT	CASSKDRVNSPLHF
NA	TRBV6-2/TRBV6-3	many	TRBJ1-4	TGTGCCAGCAGTTACTCGCCGGGAGGGAATGAAAAACTGTTTTTT	CASSYSPGGNEKLFF
NA	TRBV7-9	many	TRBJ1-1	TGTGCCAGCAGCTTAGGGGAGATGAACACTGAAGCTTTCTTT	CASSLGEMNTEAFF
NA	TRBV20-1	few	TRBJ2-7	TGCAGTGCTAGAAGACAGGTTTTATACGAGCAGTACTTC	CSARRQVLYEQYF
NA	TRBV7-2	many	TRBJ2-1	TGTGCCAGCAGCCCATCGCGCTACCTCTCCTACAATGGGCAGTTCTTC	CASSPSRYLSYNGQFF
NA	TRBV7-2	many	TRBJ2-2	TGTGCCAGCAGCGTACAGGGTTCCCCGGGCACCGGGGAGCTGTTTTTT	CASSVQGSPGTGELFF
NA	TRBV12-3/TRBV12-4	many	TRBJ2-5	TGTGCCAGCAGTTTTGGGCTAGCGAAGGAGACCCAGTACTTC	CASSFGLAKETQYF
TRBD2	TRBV28	many	TRBJ2-5	TGTGCCACCCGGACTAGCGGGGTACAAGAGACCCAGTACTTC	CATRTSGVQETQYF
TRBD2	TRBV20-1	few	TRBJ2-2	TGCAGTGCAACTAGCGGGGGGCCCAACACCGGGGAGCTGTTTTTT	CSATSGGPNTGELFF
TRBD2	TRBV5-4	NA	TRBJ2-1	TGTGCCAGCAGCTTGGGGGGCGGGGGGGCTATAGATGAGCAGTTCTTC	CASSLGGGGAIDEQFF
NA	TRBV7-2	many	TRBJ1-1	TGTGCCAGCAGCTTGACGCAGAACACTGAAGCTTTCTTT	CASSLTQNTEAFF
NA	TRBV6-2/TRBV6-3	many	TRBJ1-6	TGTGCCAGCAGTAGAGGACAATATAATTCACCCCTCCACTTT	CASSRGQYNSPLHF
NA	TRBV3-1	many	TRBJ2-5	TGTGCCAGCAGCCTCGCTGTAGGCCTTGAGACCCAGTACTTC	CASSLAVGLETQYF
NA	TRBV20-1	few	TRBJ1-1	TGCAGTGCCTTCGGTCTCCTGGACACTGAAGCTTTCTTT	CSAFGLLDTEAFF
TRBD1	TRBV19	many	TRBJ1-6	TGTGCCAGTACCCGAAGTGAGGGGGCCTGGGATTCACCCCTCCACTTT	CASTRSEGAWDSPLHF
NA	TRBV25-1	many	TRBJ1-1	TGTGCCAGCAGCTGGCTCCCAGGAGAAGCTTTCTTT	CASSWLPGEAFF
NA	TRBV12-3/TRBV12-4	many	TRBJ2-3	TGTGCCAGCAGTTTAGCGTACAGTAGCACAGATACGCAGTATTTT	CASSLAYSSTDTQYF
TRBD2	TRBV20-1	few	TRBJ2-3	TGCAGTGCCAAAATGGTGGGGACTAGCGGTAACACAGATACGCAGTATTTT	CSAKMVGTSGNTDTQYF
NA	TRBV7-2	many	TRBJ1-5	TGTGCCAGCAGCCCTTTGGCGGTATATAGCAATCAGCCCCAGCATTTT	CASSPLAVYSNQPQHF
NA	TRBV4-3	many	TRBJ1-2	TGCGCCAGCAGCCAAGACGGGGGCGCCGCGTACTATGGCTACACCTTC	CASSQDGGAAYYGYTF
NA	TRBV19	many	TRBJ2-3	TGTGCCAGTAGCCTGAGTGCGATAGATACGCAGTATTTT	CASSLSAIDTQYF
TRBD2	TRBV20-1	NA	TRBJ2-3	TGCAGTGCAACAATAGCGGGGGAATCCACAGATACGCAGTATTTT	CSATIAGESTDTQYF
NA	TRBV6-1	many	TRBJ2-5	TGTGCCAGCAGGGAGGACATGAGGGGGACCCAGTACTTC	CASREDMRGTQYF